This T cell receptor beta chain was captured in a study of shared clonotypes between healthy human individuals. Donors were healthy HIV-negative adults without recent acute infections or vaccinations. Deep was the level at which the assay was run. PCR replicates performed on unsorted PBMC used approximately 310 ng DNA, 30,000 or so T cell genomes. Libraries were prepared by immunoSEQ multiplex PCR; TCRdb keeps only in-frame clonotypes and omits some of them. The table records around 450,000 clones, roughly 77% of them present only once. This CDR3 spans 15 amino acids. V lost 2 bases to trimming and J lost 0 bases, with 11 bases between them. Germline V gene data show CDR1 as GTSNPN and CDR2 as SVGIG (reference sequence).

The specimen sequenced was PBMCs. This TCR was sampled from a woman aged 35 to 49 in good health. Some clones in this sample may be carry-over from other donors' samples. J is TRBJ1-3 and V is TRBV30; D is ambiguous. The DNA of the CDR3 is TGTGCCTGGAGTCCAGCCACCTACTCTGGAAACACCATATATTTT. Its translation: CAWSPATYSGNTIYF.